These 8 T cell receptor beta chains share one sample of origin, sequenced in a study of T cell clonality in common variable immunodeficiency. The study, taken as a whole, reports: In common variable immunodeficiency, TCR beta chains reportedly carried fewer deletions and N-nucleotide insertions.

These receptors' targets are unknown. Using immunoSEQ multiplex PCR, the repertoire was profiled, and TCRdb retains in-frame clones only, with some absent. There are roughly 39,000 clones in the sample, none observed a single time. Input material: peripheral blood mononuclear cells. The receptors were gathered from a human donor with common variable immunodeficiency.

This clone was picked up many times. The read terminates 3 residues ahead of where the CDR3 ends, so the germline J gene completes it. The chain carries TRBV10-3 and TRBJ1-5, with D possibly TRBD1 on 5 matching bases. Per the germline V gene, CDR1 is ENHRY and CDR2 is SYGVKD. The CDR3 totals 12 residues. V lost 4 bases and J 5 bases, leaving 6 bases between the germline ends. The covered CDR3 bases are TGTGCCATCAGTGCGGGGGATCAGCCC. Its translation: CAISAGDQP. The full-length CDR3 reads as CAISAGDQPQHF.

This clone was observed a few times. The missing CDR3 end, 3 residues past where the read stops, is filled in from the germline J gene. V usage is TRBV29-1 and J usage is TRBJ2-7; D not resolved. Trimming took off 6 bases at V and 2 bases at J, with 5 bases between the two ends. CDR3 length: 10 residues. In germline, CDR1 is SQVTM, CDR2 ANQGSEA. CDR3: CSVVAYEQYF. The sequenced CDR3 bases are TGCAGCGTGGTAGCCTACGAG.

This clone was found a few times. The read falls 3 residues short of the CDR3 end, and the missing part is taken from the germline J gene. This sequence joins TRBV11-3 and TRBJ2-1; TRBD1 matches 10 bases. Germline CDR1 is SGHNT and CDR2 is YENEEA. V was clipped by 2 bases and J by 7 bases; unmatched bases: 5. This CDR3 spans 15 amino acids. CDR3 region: CASSLQPGQGNEQFF. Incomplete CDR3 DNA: TGTGCCAGCAGCTTACAGCCGGGACAGGGGAATGAG.

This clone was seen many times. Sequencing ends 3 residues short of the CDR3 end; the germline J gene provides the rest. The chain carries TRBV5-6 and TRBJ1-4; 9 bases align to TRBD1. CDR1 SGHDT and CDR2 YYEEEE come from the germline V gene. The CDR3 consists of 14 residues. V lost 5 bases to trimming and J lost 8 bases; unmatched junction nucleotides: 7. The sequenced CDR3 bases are TGTGCCAGCAGTACAGGGGGCGCTTGGGAAAAA. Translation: CASSTGGAWEK. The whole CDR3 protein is CASSTGGAWEKLFF.

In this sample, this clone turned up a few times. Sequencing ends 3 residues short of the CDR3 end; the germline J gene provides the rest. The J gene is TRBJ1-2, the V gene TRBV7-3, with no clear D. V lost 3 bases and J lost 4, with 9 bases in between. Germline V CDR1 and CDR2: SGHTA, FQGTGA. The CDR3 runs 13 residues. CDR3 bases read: TGTGCCAGCAGCTTTGCAGTTTCCTATGGC. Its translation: CASSFAVSYG. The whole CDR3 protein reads CASSFAVSYGYTF.

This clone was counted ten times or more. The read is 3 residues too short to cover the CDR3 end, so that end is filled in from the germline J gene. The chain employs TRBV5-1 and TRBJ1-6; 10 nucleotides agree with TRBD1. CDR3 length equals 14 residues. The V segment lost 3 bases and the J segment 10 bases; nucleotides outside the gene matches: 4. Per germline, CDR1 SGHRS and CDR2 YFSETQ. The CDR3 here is CASSSGQGSSPLHF. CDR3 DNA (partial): TGCGCCAGCAGCTCGGGACAGGGGTCCTCACCC. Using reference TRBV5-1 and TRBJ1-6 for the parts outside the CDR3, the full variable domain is KAGVTQTPRYLIKTRGQQVTLSCSPISGHRSVSWYQQTPGQGLQFLFEYFSETQRNKGNFPGRFSGRQFSNSRSEMNVSTLELGDSALYLCASSSGQGSSPLHFGNGTRLTVT.

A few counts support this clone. The CDR3 loop is CASSSSGGQNSPLHF. Partial CDR3 DNA: TGTGCCAGCAGCTCCTCAGGGGGCCAAAATTCACCC. The V call is TRBV7-8, the J call TRBJ1-6; 8 bases agree with TRBD1. The DNA ends 3 residues before the CDR3 does, and the rest of the CDR3 is filled in from the germline J gene. The CDR3 contains 15 residues. V shed 4 bases, J shed 7 bases, and the junction held 6 bases outside the gene matches. CDR1 and CDR2 from the germline V gene are SGHVS and FQNEAQ.

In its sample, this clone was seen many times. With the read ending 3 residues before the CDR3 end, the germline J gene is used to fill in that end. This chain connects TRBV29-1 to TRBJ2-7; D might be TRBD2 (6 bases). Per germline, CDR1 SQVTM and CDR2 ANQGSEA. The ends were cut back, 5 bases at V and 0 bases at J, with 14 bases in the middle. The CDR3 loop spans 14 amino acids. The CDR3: CSVSGPGVSYEQYF. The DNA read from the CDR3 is TGCAGCGTTTCCGGACCGGGGGTCTCCTACGAG.